These 7 T cell receptor beta chains came from one sample sequenced in a study of cytomegalovirus exposure and HLA in healthy donors (dated by TCRdb to 2015 to 2018). The protocol used for the library was the immunoSEQ multiplex PCR assay. What TCRdb holds here is the immuneACCESS table cut down to in-frame rearrangements. Part of the clones is not present; checked against another copy, under half of the missing clones reflect an unresolved V gene, and the others are unexplained. The sample includes 190,000 or so clones, with 80% to 85% observed a single time. Clones ranked in the top ten supply 2.8% of the sample. The sequencing sample was made of PBMCs. The receptors come from a woman younger than 30 in good health and CMV-seropositive.

This chain uses TRBV19 with TRBJ1-1, with 9 bases aligning to TRBD1. Trimming removed 5 bases from V and 2 bases from J; junction bases left unmatched: 9. This CDR3 has 16 amino acids. CDR1 is LNHDA, CDR2 SQIVND, per germline (reference sequence). The CDR3 DNA reads as TGTGCCAGTAGTGTCCTGGACAGGGGAACCAACACTGAAGCTTTCTTT. Residues: CASSVLDRGTNTEAFF. The full variable domain, with the rest looked up from reference TRBV19 and TRBJ1-1, is DGGITQSPKYLFRKEGQNVTLSCEQNLNHDAMYWYRQDPGQGLRLIYYSQIVNDFQKGDIAEGYSVSREKKESFPLTVTSAQKNPTAFYLCASSVLDRGTNTEAFFGQGTRLTVV.

The genes are TRBV6-1 and TRBJ2-1; TRBD2 aligns across 9 bases. Germline V gene data show CDR1 as MNHNS and CDR2 as SASEGT. This CDR3 has 14 residues. The V gene end was trimmed by 8 bases and the J gene end by 4 bases; junction bases not matched to a gene: 6. CDR3 protein: CASGGLALYNEQFF. The CDR3 coding sequence is TGTGCCAGCGGAGGACTAGCGTTATACAATGAGCAGTTCTTC.

The chain is built from TRBV6-5 and TRBJ1-2; a possible D gene is TRBD1 (5 bases). Germline V gives CDR1 MNHEY, CDR2 SVGAGI. With 6 bases removed from V and 8 bases from J, the gap between germline ends came to 16 bases. The CDR3 runs 13 residues. CDR3: CASRESRVGGYTF. As DNA, the CDR3 is TGTGCCAGCAGGGAATCCAGGGTTGGGGGCTACACCTTC.

The chain employs TRBV6-1 and TRBJ1-5, with 7 bases that match TRBD1. The germline V gene encodes CDR1 MNHNS and CDR2 SASEGT. The CDR3 consists of 14 residues. The CDR3 loop is CAAKDRSYPQPQHF. The DNA for the CDR3 is TGTGCTGCTAAGGACAGGTCTTATCCTCAGCCCCAGCATTTT.

This chain uses TRBV9 with TRBJ2-5; 8 bases agree with TRBD2. Trimming removed 0 bases from V and 9 bases from J; junction bases left unmatched: 13. Germline V gene sequence: CDR1 SGDLS, CDR2 YYNGEE. The CDR3 consists of 16 residues. Here the CDR3 DNA reads TGTGCCAGCAGCGTAGGACCTGAGCGGGGGACCTGGGCCCAGTACTTC. Its protein product is CASSVGPERGTWAQYF.

This clone was seen only a few times. This chain connects TRBV18 to TRBJ1-1; 10 bases agree with TRBD1. There are 16 residues in the CDR3. Germline trimming cut 3 bases from V and 8 bases from J; bases unmatched to any gene: 12. From germline, CDR1 is KGHSH and CDR2 LQKENI. CDR3 DNA: TGTGCCAGCTCACCCCGTGCCGGGACAGGGGTGGTGGAAGCTTTCTTT. Translation: CASSPRAGTGVVEAFF.

The chain employs TRBV6-6 and TRBJ1-1, with D possibly TRBD1 on 5 matching bases. Germline V lookup: CDR1 MNHNY, CDR2 SVGAGI (reference sequence). V was trimmed by 4 bases and J by 7 bases, leaving 7 bases between them. The CDR3 runs to 11 residues. CDR3 in amino acids: CASSSGGEAFF. CDR3 sequence (DNA): TGTGCCAGCAGTTCGGGGGGTGAAGCTTTCTTT.